These T cell receptor beta chains were read from a single sample in a study of shared clonotypes between healthy human individuals. The table came from immunoSEQ multiplex PCR; TCRdb's copy has only in-frame clones and leaves some out. Of more than 900,000 clones in the sample, 70% to 80% were seen once. Input material: memory CD4+ T cells from PBMCs. These receptors came from a man between 18 and 29 years old in good health. Some clones in this sample may be carry-over from other donors' samples. CDR3s include the opening cysteine and the closing phenylalanine or tryptophan. The order of the fields is V gene, D gene, J gene, clone size, CDR3 protein, CDR3 DNA. A D gene is named only where the DNA matches it firmly. For some rows the clone size is stated as once, few or many, or as a class when expanded; others skip it.

TRBV4-3,NA,TRBJ1-1,NA,CASSQPRGGVTEAFF,TGCGCCAGCAGCCAACCCCGCGGGGGTGTTACTGAAGCTTTCTTT
TRBV14,NA,TRBJ2-3,NA,CASSQLIGQDTQYF,TGTGCCAGCAGCCAGCTTATAGGGCAAGATACGCAGTATTTT
TRBV5-1,NA,TRBJ1-2,NA,CASSLALGAGGGYTF,TGCGCCAGCAGCTTGGCCTTGGGGGCAGGAGGTGGCTACACCTTC
TRBV4-1,NA,TRBJ2-1,NA,CASSDLGGTEYNEQFF,TGCGCCAGCAGCGACCTGGGAGGGACAGAATACAATGAGCAGTTCTTC
TRBV20-1,NA,TRBJ2-3,NA,CSAREADTQYF,TGCAGTGCTAGAGAAGCTGATACGCAGTATTTT
TRBV28,NA,TRBJ2-3,once,CASSRPGPSAQYF,TGTGCCAGCAGTCGTCCCGGGCCGTCGGCGCAGTATTTT
TRBV27,NA,TRBJ2-5,NA,CASSPMTWEAPQYF,TGTGCCAGCAGCCCGATGACGTGGGAGGCTCCCCAGTACTTC
TRBV13,TRBD1,TRBJ1-2,NA,CASSWGRGEVPLTF,TGTGCCAGCAGCTGGGGCAGGGGGGAAGTACCCCTCACCTTC
TRBV7-2,NA,TRBJ2-2,NA,CASSLTSGGELFF,TGTGCCAGCAGCTTAACCTCCGGCGGGGAGCTGTTTTTT
TRBV30,NA,TRBJ2-5,once,CAWSVVTGIGTQYF,TGTGCCTGGAGTGTAGTAACAGGGATCGGGACCCAGTACTTC
TRBV20-1,NA,TRBJ2-1,few,CSAGGFVKQFF,TGCAGTGCTGGGGGCTTTGTGAAGCAGTTCTTC
TRBV20-1,NA,TRBJ2-7,NA,CSASSDDEQYF,TGCAGTGCTTCCAGCGACGACGAGCAGTACTTC
TRBV5-1,TRBD1,TRBJ1-1,few,CASSLSSTGGRWNTEAFF,TGCGCCAGCAGCTTGAGCTCTACAGGGGGCCGGTGGAACACTGAAGCTTTCTTT
TRBV5-1,TRBD1,TRBJ1-2,NA,CASSRGQGHSGYTF,TGCGCCAGCAGCAGAGGACAGGGTCATAGCGGCTACACCTTC
TRBV6-4,NA,TRBJ1-5,NA,CASSESAGDPQHF,TGTGCCAGCAGTGAGAGTGCTGGGGATCCCCAGCATTTT
TRBV10-3,TRBD2,TRBJ2-1,many,CAISETSGSVRNEQFF,TGTGCCATCAGTGAGACTAGCGGGAGTGTTCGTAATGAGCAGTTCTTC
TRBV18,TRBD1,TRBJ2-2,NA,CASSPRTRQGAGELFF,TGTGCCAGCTCACCGCGGACAAGACAGGGGGCCGGGGAGCTGTTTTTT
TRBV6-5,NA,TRBJ2-7,NA,CASRGHEQYF,TGTGCCAGCAGGGGCCACGAGCAGTACTTC
TRBV5-1,NA,TRBJ2-7,NA,CASSLVGNYEQYF,TGCGCCAGCAGCTTGGTGGGGAATTACGAGCAGTACTTC
TRBV18,TRBD2,TRBJ2-1,NA,CASSPGVRSGRAGNEQFF,TGTGCCAGCTCACCAGGGGTTCGAAGCGGGAGGGCGGGCAATGAGCAGTTCTTC
TRBV28,NA,TRBJ2-7,NA,CASGPVSYEQYF,TGTGCCAGCGGACCCGTCTCCTACGAGCAGTACTTC
TRBV5-4,NA,TRBJ1-4,NA,CASSSRLRSSGGEKLFF,TGTGCCAGCAGCTCTCGGTTAAGATCATCGGGTGGGGAAAAACTGTTTTTT
TRBV5-4,NA,TRBJ2-6,few,CASSVTRSGANVLTF,TGTGCCAGCAGCGTGACGCGGTCTGGGGCCAACGTCCTGACTTTC
TRBV30,NA,TRBJ2-2,NA,CAWSPSYTGELFF,TGTGCCTGGTCCCCGAGCTACACCGGGGAGCTGTTTTTT
TRBV6-1,NA,TRBJ1-5,NA,CASLQDSNQPQHF,TGTGCCAGCCTTCAGGATAGCAATCAGCCCCAGCATTTT
TRBV7-3,NA,TRBJ2-5,NA,CASSPGAQETQYF,TGTGCCAGCAGCCCAGGGGCCCAAGAGACCCAGTACTTC
TRBV5-6,NA,TRBJ1-3,NA,CASSLTGPGNTIYF,TGTGCCAGCAGCTTGACAGGCCCTGGAAACACCATATATTTT
TRBV30,TRBD2,TRBJ2-1,NA,CAWSVRAGLAGGLYNEQFF,TGTGCCTGGAGTGTACGGGCAGGACTAGCGGGAGGTTTATACAATGAGCAGTTCTTC
TRBV18,NA,TRBJ1-4,NA,CASSPPSWGREKLFF,TGTGCCAGCTCACCACCTTCTTGGGGGCGTGAAAAACTGTTTTTT
TRBV19,NA,TRBJ1-5,NA,CASSPSGGNQPQHF,TGTGCCAGTAGCCCCTCGGGGGGCAATCAGCCCCAGCATTTT
TRBV7-9,NA,TRBJ2-1,NA,CASSLGGNGQFF,TGTGCCAGCAGCTTAGGGGGGAACGGGCAGTTCTTC
TRBV7-2,NA,TRBJ2-2,NA,CASSLSMSAGGELFF,TGTGCCAGCAGCTTAAGTATGTCCGCGGGCGGGGAGCTGTTTTTT
TRBV2,NA,TRBJ1-3,NA,CASQELFSGNTIYF,TGTGCCAGCCAGGAACTGTTCTCTGGAAACACCATATATTTT
TRBV10-3,NA,TRBJ1-2,few,CAISGSLADYGYTF,TGTGCCATCAGTGGAAGCCTAGCGGACTATGGCTACACCTTC
TRBV5-4,NA,TRBJ2-7,NA,CASSLGSTSSYEQYF,TGTGCCAGCAGCTTGGGGTCAACTAGCTCCTACGAGCAGTACTTC
TRBV6-1,NA,TRBJ2-1,NA,CASSELEQFF,TGTGCCAGCAGTGAGCTTGAGCAGTTCTTC
TRBV28,NA,TRBJ1-1,NA,CASSSHQGNTEAFF,TGTGCCAGCAGTTCACACCAGGGCAACACTGAAGCTTTCTTT
TRBV4-1,NA,TRBJ2-5,few,CASSPPGREETQYF,TGCGCCAGCAGCCCCCCGGGCAGGGAAGAGACCCAGTACTTC
TRBV27,NA,TRBJ1-3,NA,CASSRTDGNTIYF,TGTGCCAGCAGTCGTACGGACGGAAACACCATATATTTT
TRBV27,TRBD2,TRBJ2-7,NA,CASSLVVAGGPREQYF,TGTGCCAGCAGTTTAGTTGTAGCGGGAGGGCCAAGGGAGCAGTACTTC
TRBV27,NA,TRBJ1-2,NA,CASTPGGGGGVGGYTF,TGTGCCAGCACCCCCGGGGGTGGAGGGGGGGTCGGAGGCTACACCTTC
TRBV6-6,TRBD2,TRBJ2-1,NA,CASSGRGGSYNEQFF,TGTGCCAGCAGCGGCCGGGGGGGCTCCTACAATGAGCAGTTCTTC
TRBV2,NA,TRBJ1-2,NA,CASSIDGALGYTF,TGTGCCAGCAGTATCGACGGGGCGCTTGGCTACACCTTC
TRBV5-4,NA,TRBJ2-6,once,CASSSRSSGANVLTF,TGTGCCAGCAGCTCTCGGTCGTCTGGGGCCAACGTCCTGACTTTC
TRBV13,NA,TRBJ2-2,NA,CASSRRLAGELFF,TGTGCCAGCAGCCGACGATTGGCCGGGGAGCTGTTTTTT
TRBV5-1,TRBD1,TRBJ2-1,once,CASSLVGQPYNEQFF,TGCGCCAGCAGCTTGGTGGGACAGCCCTACAATGAGCAGTTCTTC